This T cell receptor (beta chain) derives from a study of human T cells and chemical hapten exposure. On the study more broadly: Patients had diphenylcyclopropenone applied to the scalp weekly throughout the approximately 25-week study. TCR yields per sample varied mostly from small pooled library volume differences.

Study-wide findings and caveats: PT1 expanded TCR counts and patch test score were linked, and their correlation was positive.

The CDR3 runs 16 residues. V lost 2 bases and J 8 bases, leaving 18 bases between the germline ends. The germline V gene has CDR1 MNHEY and CDR2 SMNVEV (reference sequence). The time point here: pre-sensitization, week 0. This sample's treatment: therapeutic diphenylcyclopropenone sensitization with weekly scalp DPC. The library gave individual cDNA molecules unique molecular identifiers. TCRdb reprocessed the RACE reads via MiXCR and lists one record per CDR3 protein. This table holds about 260,000 distinct CDR3 sequences, approximately 8.4% found once. There are many counts of this clonotype. The target antigen is unknown.

The receptor was isolated from a middle-aged woman with alopecia areata. Some clones in this sample may be carry-over from other donors' samples. The chain links TRBV27 to TRBJ1-4; D is possibly TRBD1 (6 bases). Sequencing was performed on whole blood, taken in connection with sensitization to the hapten diphenylcyclopropenone (DPC). The CDR3 is CASSLISGALREKLFF. The CDR3 bases are TGTGCCAGCAGTTTAATATCGGGGGCCCTTAGGGAAAAACTGTTTTTT.